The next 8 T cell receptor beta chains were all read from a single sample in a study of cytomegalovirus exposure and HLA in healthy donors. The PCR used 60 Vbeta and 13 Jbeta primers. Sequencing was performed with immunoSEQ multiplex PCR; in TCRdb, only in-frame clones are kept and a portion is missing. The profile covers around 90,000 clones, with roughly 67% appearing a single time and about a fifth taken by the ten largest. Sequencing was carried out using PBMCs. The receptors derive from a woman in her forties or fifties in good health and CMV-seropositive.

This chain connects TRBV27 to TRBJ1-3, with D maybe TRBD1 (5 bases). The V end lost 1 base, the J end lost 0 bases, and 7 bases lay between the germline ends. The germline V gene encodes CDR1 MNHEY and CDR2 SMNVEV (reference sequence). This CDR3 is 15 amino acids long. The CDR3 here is CASSLFRDSGNTIYF. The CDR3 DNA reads TGTGCCAGCAGTTTATTCAGGGACTCTGGAAACACCATATATTTT.

The CDR3 DNA reads as TGTGCCAGCAAAAGACTCGGGGGTTACGAGCAGTACTTC. Residues: CASKRLGGYEQYF. The rearrangement links TRBV28 to TRBJ2-7; D might be TRBD2 (6 bases). CDR3 size: 13 residues. V lost 7 bases and J lost 4, with 14 bases in between. Germline V gives CDR1 MDHEN, CDR2 SYDVKM.

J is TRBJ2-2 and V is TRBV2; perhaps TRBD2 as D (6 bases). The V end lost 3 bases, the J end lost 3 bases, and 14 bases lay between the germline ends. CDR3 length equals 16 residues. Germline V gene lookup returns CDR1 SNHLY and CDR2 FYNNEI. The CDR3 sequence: CASSEGRGTYTGELFF. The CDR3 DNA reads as TGTGCCAGCAGTGAGGGACGGGGGACCTACACCGGGGAGCTGTTTTTT.

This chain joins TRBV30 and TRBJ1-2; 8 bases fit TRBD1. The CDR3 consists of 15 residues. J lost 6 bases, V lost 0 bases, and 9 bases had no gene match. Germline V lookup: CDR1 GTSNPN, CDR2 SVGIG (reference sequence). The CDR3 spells CAWSVLAQGVDGYTF. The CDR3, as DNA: TGTGCCTGGAGTGTATTAGCACAGGGGGTAGATGGCTACACCTTC.

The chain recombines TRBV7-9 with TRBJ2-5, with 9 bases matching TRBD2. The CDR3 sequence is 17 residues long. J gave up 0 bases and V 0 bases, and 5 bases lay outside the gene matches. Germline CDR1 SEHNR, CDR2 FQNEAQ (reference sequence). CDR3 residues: CASSLARVAGDQETQYF. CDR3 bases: TGTGCCAGCAGCTTAGCGAGGGTAGCGGGGGACCAAGAGACCCAGTACTTC.

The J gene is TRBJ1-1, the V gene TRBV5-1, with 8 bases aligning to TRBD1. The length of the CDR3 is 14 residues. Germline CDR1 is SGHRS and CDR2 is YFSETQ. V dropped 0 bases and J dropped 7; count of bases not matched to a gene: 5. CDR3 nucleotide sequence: TGCGCCAGCAGCTTGGGCCAGGGGGCGAGTGAAGCTTTCTTT. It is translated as CASSLGQGASEAFF.

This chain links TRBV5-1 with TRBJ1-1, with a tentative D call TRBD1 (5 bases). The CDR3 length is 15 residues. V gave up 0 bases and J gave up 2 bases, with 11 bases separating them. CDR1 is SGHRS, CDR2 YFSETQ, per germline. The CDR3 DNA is TGCGCCAGCAGCTTGGGTACCAGGACAAACACTGAAGCTTTCTTT. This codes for CASSLGTRTNTEAFF.

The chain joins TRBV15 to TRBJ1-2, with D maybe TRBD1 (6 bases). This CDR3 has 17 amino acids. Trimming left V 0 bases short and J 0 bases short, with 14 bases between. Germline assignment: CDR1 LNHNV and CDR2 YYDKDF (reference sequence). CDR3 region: CATSRELRQVTNYGYTF. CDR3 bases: TGTGCCACCAGCAGAGAACTCCGACAGGTTACTAACTATGGCTACACCTTC.